Listed here are 17 T cell receptor beta chains from one sample, sequenced in a study of blood T cell repertoires in COVID-19. Profiled with immunoSEQ multiplex PCR; TCRdb holds only in-frame clones, not every one. The sample includes fewer than 300,000 clones, 75% to 90% of them seen just once. Sequenced: peripheral blood. These receptors all stem from a woman in her 40s who had recovered from COVID-19.

The chain links TRBV3-1 (or the pseudogene TRBV3-2) to TRBJ2-1; TRBD1 aligns across 11 bases. Germline V gene data show CDR1 as LGHDT and CDR2 as YNNKEL (reference sequence). The length of the CDR3 is 14 residues. J was trimmed by 9 bases and V by 1 base; bases with no gene match: 2. The CDR3 protein is CASSQGTGGTEQFF. The CDR3 bases are TGTGCCAGCAGCCAAGGGACAGGGGGCACTGAGCAGTTCTTC.

V is TRBV11-2 and J is TRBJ1-2, with D perhaps matching TRBD1 (6 bases). V gave up 5 bases and J gave up 8 bases, with 9 bases separating them. The V gene's germline CDR1 is SGHAT and CDR2 FQNNGV. The CDR3 extends over 11 amino acids. The CDR3 sequence: CASSPGAGYTF. For the CDR3, the DNA is TGTGCCAGCAGCCCAGGGGCGGGCTACACCTTC.

This chain joins TRBV25-1 and TRBJ2-3, with TRBD1 matching 11 bases. This CDR3 spans 15 amino acids. Germline CDR1 MGHDK, CDR2 SYGVNS. Trimming took 2 bases from V and 2 from J; bases not matched to a gene: 0. This CDR3 reads CASSEGQGATDTQYF. The CDR3 DNA sequence: TGTGCCAGCAGTGAAGGACAGGGGGCCACAGATACGCAGTATTTT.

The rearrangement joins TRBV2 to TRBJ1-2; TRBD1 is a possible D gene (6 bases). CDR1 SNHLY and CDR2 FYNNEI come from the germline V gene. V was shortened by 0 bases and J by 0 bases, with 17 bases between the two germline ends. This CDR3 has 18 residues. The chain's CDR3 is CASSEARTGLYSNYGYTF. The CDR3 DNA reads as TGTGCCAGCAGTGAAGCGAGAACAGGGCTTTATTCTAACTATGGCTACACCTTC.

The chain uses TRBV18 and TRBJ2-5; 8 bases fit TRBD2. Per the germline V gene, CDR1 is KGHSH and CDR2 is LQKENI. The V gene end was trimmed by 4 bases and the J gene end by 3 bases; junction bases not matched to a gene: 4. The CDR3 extends over 14 amino acids. The CDR3 is CASSRPGGEETQYF. CDR3 nucleotides: TGTGCCAGCTCACGTCCCGGGGGGGAAGAGACCCAGTACTTC. The full variable domain, its missing parts supplied by reference TRBV18 and TRBJ2-5, is NAGVMQNPRHLVRRRGQEARLRCSPMKGHSHVYWYRQLPEEGLKFMVYLQKENIIDESGMPKERFSAEFPKEGPSILRIQQVVRGDSAAYFCASSRPGGEETQYFGPGTRLLVL.

The gene calls are TRBV9 and TRBJ2-5; perhaps TRBD1 as D (6 bases). Trimming stripped 2 bases from V and 4 bases from J, with 12 bases between. The germline gives CDR1 SGDLS, CDR2 YYNGEE. The CDR3 length is 14 residues. The CDR3 protein is CASSVQGMVETQYF. CDR3 coding DNA: TGTGCCAGCAGCGTCCAGGGGATGGTAGAGACCCAGTACTTC.

This clone has a single count. V and J are TRBV6-2 or TRBV6-3 and TRBJ2-2; 9 nucleotides agree with TRBD1. There are 18 residues in the CDR3. The V gene end was trimmed by 2 bases and the J gene end by 7 bases; junction bases not matched to a gene: 14. CDR1 MNHEY and CDR2 SVGEGT come from the germline V gene. DNA of the CDR3: TGTGCCAGCAGTTACCCTCGGACAGGGGATGTGGTTATCGGGGAGCTGTTTTTT. It specifies CASSYPRTGDVVIGELFF.

The chain couples TRBV5-4 to TRBJ1-2; 8 bases fit TRBD1. This CDR3 is 12 amino acids long. The germline gives CDR1 SGHNT, CDR2 YYREEE (reference sequence). V shed 1 base, J shed 10 bases, and the junction held 3 bases outside the gene matches. CDR3 in DNA: TGTGCCAGCAGCTTGAGGGACAGGAACTACACCTTC. Encoded protein: CASSLRDRNYTF.

CDR3 protein: CASSPGQGTEAFF. CDR3 DNA sequence: TGTGCCAGCAGCCCGGGACAGGGTACAGAAGCTTTCTTT. The chain employs TRBV5-4 and TRBJ1-1; TRBD1 aligns across 9 bases. J lost 8 bases, V lost 4 bases, and 6 bases had no gene match. The CDR3 loop spans 13 amino acids. Germline CDR1 reads SGHNT; CDR2 reads YYREEE (reference sequence).

The chain carries TRBV24-1 and TRBJ1-6, with 7 bases lining up with TRBD1. The length of the CDR3 is 16 residues. Trimming at V came to 9 bases and at J to 7 bases, leaving 14 bases not matched to a gene. Germline V lookup: CDR1 KGHDR, CDR2 SFDVKD. The CDR3 loop reads CATAITGDPQNSPLHF. CDR3 sequence (DNA): TGTGCCACCGCGATAACAGGGGACCCGCAAAATTCACCCCTCCACTTT.

The rearrangement joins TRBV4-3 to TRBJ1-1, with 10 bases fitting TRBD1. Germline lookup yields CDR1 LGHNA and CDR2 YSLEER. V lost 0 bases to trimming and J lost 5 bases; unmatched junction nucleotides: 3. This CDR3 spans 15 amino acids. The CDR3 DNA follows: TGCGCCAGCAGCCAAGAGGGACAGGGGAGAACTGAAGCTTTCTTT. This gives the protein CASSQEGQGRTEAFF.

The chain has TRBV5-1 and TRBJ1-2; TRBD1 might be the D (6 bases). The CDR3 has 12 residues. Germline V gene lookup returns CDR1 SGHRS and CDR2 YFSETQ. Trimming removed 4 bases from V and 5 bases from J, with 9 bases in between. Here the CDR3 DNA reads TGCGCCAGCAGCCTCGACAGGTATGGCTACACCTTC. Its translation is CASSLDRYGYTF.

CDR3 bases: TGTGCCAGCAGTTTGACTTTGGGGGGTTGGGATGGCTACACCTTC. Translated, it gives CASSLTLGGWDGYTF. The J gene is TRBJ1-2, the V gene TRBV27; a possible D gene is TRBD1 (5 bases). CDR3 length equals 15 residues. CDR1 is MNHEY, CDR2 SMNVEV, per germline (reference sequence). Deletions cut 3 bases from V and 6 bases from J, with 17 bases between.

The CDR3 loop is CASSLGVPGNLGEAFF. CDR3 nucleotides: TGTGCCAGCAGCTTAGGGGTCCCAGGGAACCTGGGGGAAGCTTTCTTT. The rearrangement uses TRBV7-9 and TRBJ1-1, with D tentatively TRBD1 (5 bases). Germline loops: CDR1 SEHNR, CDR2 FQNEAQ (reference sequence). The CDR3 runs 16 residues. Trimming pared 1 base from V and 8 bases from J, leaving 20 bases between.

The chain combines TRBV5-5 with TRBJ2-3; maybe TRBD1 (6 bases). With 4 bases removed from V and 5 bases from J, the gap between germline ends came to 20 bases. Germline V CDR1 and CDR2: SGHKS, YYEKEE (reference sequence). This CDR3 contains 16 residues. CDR3 amino acids: CASSREQGRPEDTQYF. The DNA for the CDR3 is TGTGCCAGCAGCCGGGAACAGGGTCGTCCCGAAGATACGCAGTATTTT.

The genes are TRBV6-5 and TRBJ2-7; the D is unclear. CDR1 is MNHEY, CDR2 SVGAGI, per germline. The CDR3 consists of 11 residues. V lost 6 bases to trimming and J lost 9 bases, with 12 bases between them. CDR3 region: CASRAERRQYF. CDR3 coding DNA: TGTGCCAGCAGGGCCGAGAGGCGGCAGTACTTC.

The chain is built from TRBV7-2 and TRBJ2-7, with 7 bases identical to TRBD1. V lost 5 bases and J lost 10; bases outside the gene matches: 5. This CDR3 has 11 amino acids. Germline V gene lookup returns CDR1 SGHTA and CDR2 FQGNSA. The CDR3 sequence is CASSLGGNQYF. The CDR3 DNA sequence: TGTGCCAGCAGCCTAGGGGGCAATCAGTACTTC.